The 11 T cell receptor beta chains presented below share a single source sample, sequenced in a study of T-cell reconstitution after alpha-beta-depleted transplantation in children. Unique molecular identifiers featured in how the TCRbeta library was prepared. Via MiXCR, TCRdb re-called the PCR reads, giving one row per CDR3 protein. Altogether about 600,000 distinct CDR3 sequences are present, under 25% being singletons, with the ten largest covering 13% to 15%. The source material was PBMCs, mostly from graft donor cells, sampled 360 days after TCRalphabeta/CD19-depleted stem cell transplant. Receptors originate from a boy younger than two who had a stem cell transplant for acute myeloid leukemia, so the T cells may come from the graft donor.

There are many counts of this clonotype. The V gene is TRBV5-1, the J gene TRBJ2-5; no clear D gene. V lost 0 bases, J lost 5 bases, and 26 bases lay in between. This CDR3 spans 19 amino acids. Germline CDR1 and CDR2: SGHRS and YFSETQ. CDR3: CASSLAISGTPNERETQYF. Here the CDR3 DNA reads TGCGCCAGCAGCTTGGCGATATCCGGAACCCCTAACGAACGTGAGACCCAGTACTTC.

This clonotype was picked up a small number of times. The chain joins TRBV5-1 to TRBJ1-3; D unclear. Trimming shortened V by 4 bases and J by 0 bases, and 11 bases separated the two germline ends. The CDR3 runs 15 residues. Looked up from germline, CDR1 is SGHRS and CDR2 is YFSETQ. CDR3 loop: CASSPQPLSGNTIYF. CDR3 DNA: TGCGCCAGCAGCCCCCAACCTCTCTCTGGAAACACCATATATTTT.

This clonotype appeared a few times. This rearrangement joins TRBV11-2 to TRBJ2-7; a possible D gene is TRBD2 (5 bases). The CDR3 is 15 amino acids. V was clipped by 0 bases and J by 3 bases, with 12 bases between them. CDR1 and CDR2 from the germline V gene are SGHAT and FQNNGV. The CDR3 sequence is CASSLDLGAGYEQYV. CDR3 DNA: TGTGCCAGCAGCTTAGATTTAGGCGCGGGCTACGAGCAGTACGTC.

This clonotype was counted at least ten times. V usage is TRBV6-5 and J usage is TRBJ2-1; TRBD2 matches at 12 bases. The trim removed 0 bases at V and 5 bases at J, leaving 8 bases unmatched. The germline gives CDR1 MNHEY, CDR2 SVGAGI. The CDR3 covers 18 residues. The chain's CDR3 is CASSYSRVRTSGDNEQFF. Here the CDR3 DNA reads TGTGCCAGCAGTTACTCGAGGGTCCGGACTAGCGGGGACAATGAGCAGTTCTTC.

The chain links TRBV20-1 to TRBJ2-3, with 16 bases that match TRBD2. Unmatched junction bases numbered 7, after V lost 3 bases and J lost 1 base. The germline CDR1 and CDR2 sequences are DFQATT and SNEGSKA (reference sequence). The CDR3 runs to 18 residues. This CDR3 is CSASGTSGGALGTDTQYF. CDR3 nucleotide sequence: TGCAGTGCTAGCGGGACTAGCGGGGGGGCCTTGGGCACAGATACGCAGTATTTT.

This clonotype turned up a few times. V usage is TRBV4-3 and J usage is TRBJ1-1; D gene unclear. V lost 3 bases and J 1 base, leaving 9 bases between the germline ends. The CDR3 is 14 amino acids. CDR1 LGHNA and CDR2 YSLEER come from the germline V gene. This CDR3 is CASSQAAQNTEAFF. As DNA, the CDR3 is TGCGCCAGCAGCCAGGCCGCACAGAACACTGAAGCTTTCTTT.

CDR3 DNA sequence: TGTGCCATAGGGACTCAACCTTACGAGCAGTACTTC. Its protein is CAIGTQPYEQYF. The chain carries TRBV10-3 and TRBJ2-7; D perhaps matches TRBD2 (6 bases). Germline lookup yields CDR1 ENHRY and CDR2 SYGVKD. Trimming shortened V by 9 bases and J by 4 bases, and 13 bases separated the two germline ends. This CDR3 contains 12 residues.

The V and J genes are TRBV6-5 and TRBJ2-3, with 7 bases matching TRBD2. This CDR3 spans 17 amino acids. Germline V gene lookup returns CDR1 MNHEY and CDR2 SVGAGI. Unmatched junction bases numbered 10, after V lost 2 bases and J lost 2 bases. In nucleotides, the CDR3 is TGTGCCAGCAGTTACCTCTCCTTGGGGGACTACACAGATACGCAGTATTTT. It codes for CASSYLSLGDYTDTQYF.

This clonotype was found many times. The chain carries TRBV5-1 and TRBJ2-7, with D perhaps matching TRBD2 (6 bases). Germline V CDR1 and CDR2: SGHRS, YFSETQ. Trimming removed 0 bases at V and 3 bases at J, with 10 bases between. This CDR3 is built from 14 residues. CDR3 amino acids: CASSLGSGDYEQYV. For the CDR3, the DNA is TGCGCCAGCAGCTTGGGATCGGGGGACTACGAGCAGTACGTC.

The chain combines TRBV5-1 with TRBJ1-2; 7 bases line up with TRBD1. Germline lookup yields CDR1 SGHRS and CDR2 YFSETQ. V lost 4 bases and J lost 2; bases outside the gene matches: 8. CDR3 size: 15 residues. The CDR3 sequence: CASSIDRAGNYGYTF. The CDR3 DNA sequence: TGCGCCAGCAGCATAGACAGGGCCGGGAACTATGGCTACACCTTC.

V is TRBV12-3 or TRBV12-4 and J is TRBJ2-3, with 14 bases lining up with TRBD2. V was clipped by 7 bases and J by 1 base; unmatched bases: 7. The CDR3 extends over 17 amino acids. In DNA form, the CDR3 reads TGTGCCAGCAAGTTAGGGGGACTAGCGGGGGGCACAGATACGCAGTATTTT. It is translated as CASKLGGLAGGTDTQYF.